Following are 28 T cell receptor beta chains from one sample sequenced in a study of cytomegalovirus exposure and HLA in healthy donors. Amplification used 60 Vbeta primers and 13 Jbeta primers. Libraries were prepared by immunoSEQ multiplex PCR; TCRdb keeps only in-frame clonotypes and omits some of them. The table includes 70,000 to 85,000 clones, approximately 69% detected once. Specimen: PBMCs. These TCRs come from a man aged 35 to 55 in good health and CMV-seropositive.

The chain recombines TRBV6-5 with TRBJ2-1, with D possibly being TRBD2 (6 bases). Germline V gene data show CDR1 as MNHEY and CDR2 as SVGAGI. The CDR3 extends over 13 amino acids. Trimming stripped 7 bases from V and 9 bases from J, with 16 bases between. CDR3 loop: CASIPARGSEQFF. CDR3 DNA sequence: TGTGCCAGCATACCCGCCCGGGGGTCTGAGCAGTTCTTC.

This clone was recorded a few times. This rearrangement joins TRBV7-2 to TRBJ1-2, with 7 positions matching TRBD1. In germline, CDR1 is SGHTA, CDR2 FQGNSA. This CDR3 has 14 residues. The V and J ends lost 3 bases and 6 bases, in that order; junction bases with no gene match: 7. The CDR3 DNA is TGTGCCAGCAGCTTCGACAGGGTGACGAATGGCTACACCTTC. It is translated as CASSFDRVTNGYTF. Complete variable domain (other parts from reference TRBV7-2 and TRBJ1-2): GAGVSQSPSNKVTEKGKDVELRCDPISGHTALYWYRQSLGQGLEFLIYFQGNSAPDKSGLPSDRFSAERTGGSVSTLTIQRTQQEDSAVYLCASSFDRVTNGYTFGSGTRLTVV.

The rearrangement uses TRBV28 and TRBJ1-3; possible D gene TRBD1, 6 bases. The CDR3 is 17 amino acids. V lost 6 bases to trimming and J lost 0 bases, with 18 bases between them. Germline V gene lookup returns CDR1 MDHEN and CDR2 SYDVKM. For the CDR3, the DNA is TGTGCCAGCAGAGCTCAGACAGGCAAAAACTCTGGAAACACCATATATTTT. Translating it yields CASRAQTGKNSGNTIYF.

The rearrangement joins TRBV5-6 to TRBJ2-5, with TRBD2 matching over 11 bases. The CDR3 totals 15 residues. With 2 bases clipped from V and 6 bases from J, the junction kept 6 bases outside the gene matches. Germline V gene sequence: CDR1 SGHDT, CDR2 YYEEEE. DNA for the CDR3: TGTGCCAGCAGCTTCATAGCGGGGGGGGAGAAGACCCAGTACTTC. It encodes CASSFIAGGEKTQYF.

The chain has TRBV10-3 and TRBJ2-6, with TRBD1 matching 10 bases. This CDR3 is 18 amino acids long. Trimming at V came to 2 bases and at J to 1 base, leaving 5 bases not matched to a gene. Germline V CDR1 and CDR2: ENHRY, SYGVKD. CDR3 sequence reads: CAISEPTGGGSGANVLTF. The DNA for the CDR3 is TGTGCCATCAGTGAGCCGACAGGGGGCGGATCTGGGGCCAACGTCCTGACTTTC.

This CDR3 reads CASSIARGTDRASPLHF. The CDR3 DNA sequence: TGTGCCAGTAGTATCGCCCGGGGCACGGACAGGGCATCACCCCTCCACTTT. The rearrangement joins TRBV19 to TRBJ1-6; 8 bases map to TRBD1. Losses at the gene ends were 3 bases for V and 10 bases for J; bases not matched to a gene: 14. The germline V gene has CDR1 LNHDA and CDR2 SQIVND (reference sequence). The CDR3 is 17 amino acids.

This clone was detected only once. Here the CDR3 DNA reads TGTGCCATGGGACAGGGGGCGTCCTCTGGGGCCAACGTCCTGACTTTC. Residues: CAMGQGASSGANVLTF. The J gene is TRBJ2-6, the V gene TRBV2, with 12 bases lining up with TRBD1. V shed 10 bases, J shed 0 bases, and the junction held 4 bases outside the gene matches. The V gene's germline CDR1 is SNHLY and CDR2 FYNNEI. The CDR3 contains 16 residues.

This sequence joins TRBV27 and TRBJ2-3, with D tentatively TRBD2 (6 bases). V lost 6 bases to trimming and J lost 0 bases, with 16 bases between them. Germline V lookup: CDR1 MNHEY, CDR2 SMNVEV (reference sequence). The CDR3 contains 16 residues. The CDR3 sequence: CASSPGTFTSTDTQYF. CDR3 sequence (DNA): TGTGCCAGCAGCCCCGGGACTTTCACTAGCACAGATACGCAGTATTTT.

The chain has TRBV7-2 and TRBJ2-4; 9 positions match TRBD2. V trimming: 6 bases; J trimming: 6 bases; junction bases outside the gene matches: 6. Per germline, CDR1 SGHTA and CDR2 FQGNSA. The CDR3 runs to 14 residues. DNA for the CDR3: TGTGCCAGCAGTCCCGGACTAGCGAGAAACATTCAGTACTTC. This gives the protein CASSPGLARNIQYF.

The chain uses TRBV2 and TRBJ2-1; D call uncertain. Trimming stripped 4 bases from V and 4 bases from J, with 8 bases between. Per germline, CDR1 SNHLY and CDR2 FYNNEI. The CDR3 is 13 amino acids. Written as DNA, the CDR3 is TGTGCCAGCAGTGGACTCCGGTACAATGAGCAGTTCTTC. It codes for CASSGLRYNEQFF.

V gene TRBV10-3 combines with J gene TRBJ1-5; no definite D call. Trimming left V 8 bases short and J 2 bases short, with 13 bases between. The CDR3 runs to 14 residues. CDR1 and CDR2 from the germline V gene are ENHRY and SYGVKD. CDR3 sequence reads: CAIREGMGNQPQHF. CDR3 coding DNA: TGTGCCATCCGGGAGGGAATGGGCAATCAGCCCCAGCATTTT.

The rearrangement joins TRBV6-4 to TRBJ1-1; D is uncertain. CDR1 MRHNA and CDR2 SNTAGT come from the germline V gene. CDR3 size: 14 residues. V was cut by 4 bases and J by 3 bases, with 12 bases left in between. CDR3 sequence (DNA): TGTGCCAGCAGTGTTAGCGTTGGGGACACTGAAGCTTTCTTT. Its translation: CASSVSVGDTEAFF.

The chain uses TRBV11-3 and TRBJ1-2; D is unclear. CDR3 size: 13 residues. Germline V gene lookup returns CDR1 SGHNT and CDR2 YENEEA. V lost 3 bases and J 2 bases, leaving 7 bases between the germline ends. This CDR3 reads CASSFGANYGYTF. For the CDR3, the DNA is TGTGCCAGCAGCTTTGGTGCGAACTATGGCTACACCTTC.

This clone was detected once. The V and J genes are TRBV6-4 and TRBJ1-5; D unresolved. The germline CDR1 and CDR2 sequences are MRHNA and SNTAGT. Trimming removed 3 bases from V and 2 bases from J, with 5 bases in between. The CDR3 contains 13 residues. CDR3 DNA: TGTGCCAGCAGTGAAGAGGGCAATCAGCCCCAGCATTTT. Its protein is CASSEEGNQPQHF.

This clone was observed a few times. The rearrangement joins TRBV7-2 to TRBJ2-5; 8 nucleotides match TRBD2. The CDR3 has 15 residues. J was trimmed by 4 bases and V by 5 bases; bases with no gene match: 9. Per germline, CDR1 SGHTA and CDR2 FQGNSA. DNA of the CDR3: TGTGCCAGCAGCCCCTCAGCGGGGGCGGGAGAGACCCAGTACTTC. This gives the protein CASSPSAGAGETQYF.

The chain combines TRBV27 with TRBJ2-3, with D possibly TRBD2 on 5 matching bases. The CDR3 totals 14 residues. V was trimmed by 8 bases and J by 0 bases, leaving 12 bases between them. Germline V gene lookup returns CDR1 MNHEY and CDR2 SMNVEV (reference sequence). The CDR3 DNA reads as TGTGCCAGCTCAATGAAGCGGAGCACAGATACGCAGTATTTT. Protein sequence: CASSMKRSTDTQYF.

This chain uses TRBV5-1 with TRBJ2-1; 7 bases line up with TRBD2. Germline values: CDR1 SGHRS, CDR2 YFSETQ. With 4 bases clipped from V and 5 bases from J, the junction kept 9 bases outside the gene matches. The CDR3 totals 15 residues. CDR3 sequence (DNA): TGCGCCAGCAGCACTCTAGCGGACTACAACAATGAGCAGTTCTTC. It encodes CASSTLADYNNEQFF.

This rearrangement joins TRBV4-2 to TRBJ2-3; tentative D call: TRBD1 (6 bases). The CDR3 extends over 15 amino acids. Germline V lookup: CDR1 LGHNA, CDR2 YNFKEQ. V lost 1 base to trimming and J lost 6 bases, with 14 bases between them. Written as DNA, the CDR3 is TGTGCCAGCAGCCAAGGCCGGGACATAGGGGATACGCAGTATTTT. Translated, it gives CASSQGRDIGDTQYF.

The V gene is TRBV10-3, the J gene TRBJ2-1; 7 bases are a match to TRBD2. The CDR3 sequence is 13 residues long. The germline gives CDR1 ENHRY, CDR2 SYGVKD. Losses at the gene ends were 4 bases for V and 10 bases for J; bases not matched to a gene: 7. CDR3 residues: CAISGVEGGEQFF. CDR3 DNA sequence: TGTGCCATCAGTGGTGTGGAGGGAGGGGAGCAGTTCTTC.

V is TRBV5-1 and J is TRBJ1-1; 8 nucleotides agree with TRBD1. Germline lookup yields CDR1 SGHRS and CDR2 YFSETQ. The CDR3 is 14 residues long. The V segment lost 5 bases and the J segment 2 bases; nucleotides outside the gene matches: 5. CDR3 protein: CASSFGQGNTEAFF. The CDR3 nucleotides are TGCGCCAGCAGTTTTGGACAGGGCAACACTGAAGCTTTCTTT.

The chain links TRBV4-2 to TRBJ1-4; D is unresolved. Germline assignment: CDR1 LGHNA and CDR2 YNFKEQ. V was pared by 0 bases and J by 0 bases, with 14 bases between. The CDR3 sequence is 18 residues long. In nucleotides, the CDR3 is TGTGCCAGCAGCCAAGAGCTCGGAAGCGTACCAACTAATGAAAAACTGTTTTTT. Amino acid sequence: CASSQELGSVPTNEKLFF.

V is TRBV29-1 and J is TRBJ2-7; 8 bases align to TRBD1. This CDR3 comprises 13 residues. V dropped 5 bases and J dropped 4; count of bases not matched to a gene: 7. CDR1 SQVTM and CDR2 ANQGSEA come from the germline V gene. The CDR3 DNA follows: TGCAGCGTTAGAGCCAGGGGGCCATACGAGCAGTACTTC. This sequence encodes CSVRARGPYEQYF.

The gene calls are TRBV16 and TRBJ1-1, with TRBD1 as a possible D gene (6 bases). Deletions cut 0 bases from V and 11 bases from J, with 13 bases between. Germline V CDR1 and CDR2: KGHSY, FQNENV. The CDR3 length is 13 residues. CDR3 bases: TGTGCCAGCAGCCAATCGATACAGGGTGTGGCTTTCTTT. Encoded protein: CASSQSIQGVAFF.

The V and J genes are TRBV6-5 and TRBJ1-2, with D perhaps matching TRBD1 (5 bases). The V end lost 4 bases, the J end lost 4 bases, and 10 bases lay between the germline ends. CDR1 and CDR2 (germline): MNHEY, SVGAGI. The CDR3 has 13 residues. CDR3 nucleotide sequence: TGTGCCAGCAGTTCCAGGGATGGCTATGGCTACACCTTC. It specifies CASSSRDGYGYTF.

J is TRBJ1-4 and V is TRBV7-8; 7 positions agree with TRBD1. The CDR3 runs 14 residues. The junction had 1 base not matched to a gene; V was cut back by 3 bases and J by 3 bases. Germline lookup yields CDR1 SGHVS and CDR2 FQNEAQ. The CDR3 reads CASSFTGANEKLFF. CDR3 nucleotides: TGTGCCAGCAGCTTTACAGGGGCTAATGAAAAACTGTTTTTT.

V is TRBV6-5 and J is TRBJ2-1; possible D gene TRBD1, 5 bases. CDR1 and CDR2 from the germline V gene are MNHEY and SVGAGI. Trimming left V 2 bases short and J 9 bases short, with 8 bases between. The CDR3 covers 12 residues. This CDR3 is CASSYDRGEQFF. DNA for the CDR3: TGTGCCAGCAGTTACGATAGGGGTGAGCAGTTCTTC.

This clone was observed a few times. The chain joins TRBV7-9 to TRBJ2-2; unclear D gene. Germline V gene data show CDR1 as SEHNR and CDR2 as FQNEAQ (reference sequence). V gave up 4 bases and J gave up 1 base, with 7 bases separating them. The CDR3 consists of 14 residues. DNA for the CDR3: TGTGCCAGCAGCTCTGACTGGAACACCGGGGAGCTGTTTTTT. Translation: CASSSDWNTGELFF. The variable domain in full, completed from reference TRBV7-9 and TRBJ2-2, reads DTGVSQNPRHKITKRGQNVTFRCDPISEHNRLYWYRQTLGQGPEFLTYFQNEAQLEKSRLLSDRFSAERPKGSFSTLEIQRTEQGDSAMYLCASSSDWNTGELFFGEGSRLTVL.

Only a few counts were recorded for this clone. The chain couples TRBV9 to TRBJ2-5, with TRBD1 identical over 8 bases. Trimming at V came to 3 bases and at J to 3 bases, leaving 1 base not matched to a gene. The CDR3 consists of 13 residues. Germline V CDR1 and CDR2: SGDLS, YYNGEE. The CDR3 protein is CASSGQGKETQYF. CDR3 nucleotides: TGTGCCAGCAGCGGACAGGGGAAAGAGACCCAGTACTTC.